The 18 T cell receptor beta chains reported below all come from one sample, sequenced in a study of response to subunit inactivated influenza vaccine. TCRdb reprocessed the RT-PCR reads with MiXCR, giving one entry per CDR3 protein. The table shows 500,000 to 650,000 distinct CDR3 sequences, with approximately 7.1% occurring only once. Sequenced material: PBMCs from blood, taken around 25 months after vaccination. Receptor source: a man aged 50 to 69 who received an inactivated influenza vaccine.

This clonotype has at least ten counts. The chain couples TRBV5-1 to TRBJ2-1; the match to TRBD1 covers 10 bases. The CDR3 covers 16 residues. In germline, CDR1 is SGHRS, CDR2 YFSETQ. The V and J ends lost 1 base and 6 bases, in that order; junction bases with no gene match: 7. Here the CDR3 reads CASSLRRDRGFNEQFF. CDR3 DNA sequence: TGCGCCAGCAGCTTGAGACGGGACAGGGGTTTCAATGAGCAGTTCTTC.

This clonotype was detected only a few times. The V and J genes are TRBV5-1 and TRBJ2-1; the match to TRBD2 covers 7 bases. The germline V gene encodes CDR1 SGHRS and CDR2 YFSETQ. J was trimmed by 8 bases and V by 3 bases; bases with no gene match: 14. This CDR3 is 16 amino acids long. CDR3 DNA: TGCGCCAGCAGCTCGAGAGCGGGATCGGTGCTGGATGAGCAGTTCTTC. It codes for CASSSRAGSVLDEQFF.

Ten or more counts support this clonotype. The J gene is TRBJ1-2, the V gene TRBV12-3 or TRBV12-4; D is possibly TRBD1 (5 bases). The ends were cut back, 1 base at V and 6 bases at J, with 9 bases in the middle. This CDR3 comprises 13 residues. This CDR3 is CASSLERGHGYTF. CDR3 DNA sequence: TGTGCCAGCAGTTTAGAGAGGGGCCATGGCTACACCTTC.

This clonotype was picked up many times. For the CDR3, the DNA is TGTGCCAGCAGCAGAAACAATCAGCCCCAGCATTTT. Encoded protein: CASSRNNQPQHF. The gene calls are TRBV7-9 and TRBJ1-5; D is unclear. V lost 5 bases and J lost 3, with 5 bases in between. This CDR3 is built from 12 residues. The germline V gene has CDR1 SEHNR and CDR2 FQNEAQ (reference sequence).

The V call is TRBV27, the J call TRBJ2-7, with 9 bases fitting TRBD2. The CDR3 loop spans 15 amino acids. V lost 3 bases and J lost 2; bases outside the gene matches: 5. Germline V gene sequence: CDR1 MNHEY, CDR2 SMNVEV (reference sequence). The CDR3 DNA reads TGTGCCAGCAGTTTCGCGTTAGCGGGAGCCTACGAGCAGTACTTC. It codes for CASSFALAGAYEQYF.

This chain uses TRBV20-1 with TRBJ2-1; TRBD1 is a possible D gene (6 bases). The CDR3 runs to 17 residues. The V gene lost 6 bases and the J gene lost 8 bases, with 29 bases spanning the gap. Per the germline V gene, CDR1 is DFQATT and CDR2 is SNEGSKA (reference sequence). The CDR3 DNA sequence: TGCAGTGCCCGGACAGCAAAGGCCTACAACTTGGACCATGAGCAGTTCTTC. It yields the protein CSARTAKAYNLDHEQFF.

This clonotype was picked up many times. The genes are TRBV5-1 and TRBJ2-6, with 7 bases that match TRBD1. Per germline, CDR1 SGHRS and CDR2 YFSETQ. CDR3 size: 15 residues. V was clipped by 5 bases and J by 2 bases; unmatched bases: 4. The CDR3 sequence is CASSFQGAGANVLTF. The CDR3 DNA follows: TGCGCCAGCAGTTTCCAGGGGGCTGGGGCCAACGTCCTGACTTTC. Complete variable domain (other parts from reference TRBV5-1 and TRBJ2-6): KAGVTQTPRYLIKTRGQQVTLSCSPISGHRSVSWYQQTPGQGLQFLFEYFSETQRNKGNFPGRFSGRQFSNSRSEMNVSTLELGDSALYLCASSFQGAGANVLTFGAGSRLTVL.

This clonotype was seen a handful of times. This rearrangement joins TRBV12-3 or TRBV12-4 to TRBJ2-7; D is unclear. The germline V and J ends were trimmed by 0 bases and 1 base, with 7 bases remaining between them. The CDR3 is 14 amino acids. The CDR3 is CASSLAPQSYEQYF. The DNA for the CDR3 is TGTGCCAGCAGTTTAGCGCCGCAGTCCTACGAGCAGTACTTC.

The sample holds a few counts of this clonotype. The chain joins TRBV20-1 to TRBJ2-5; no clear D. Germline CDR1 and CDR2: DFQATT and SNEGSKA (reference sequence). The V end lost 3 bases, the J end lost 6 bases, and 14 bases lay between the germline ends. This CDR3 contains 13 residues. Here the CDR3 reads CSASPPQLQTQYF. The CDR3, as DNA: TGCAGTGCTAGCCCTCCCCAGTTGCAGACCCAGTACTTC.

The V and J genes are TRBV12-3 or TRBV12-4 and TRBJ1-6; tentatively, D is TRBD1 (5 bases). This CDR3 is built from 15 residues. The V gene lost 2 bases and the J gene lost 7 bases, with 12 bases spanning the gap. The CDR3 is CASSLKGPINSPLHF. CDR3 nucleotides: TGTGCCAGCAGTTTAAAGGGACCGATCAATTCACCCCTCCACTTT.

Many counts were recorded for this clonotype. The CDR3 DNA sequence: TGCGCCAGCAGCTTGGGCCCCACGGGACAGGCAACCTACGAGCAGTACTTC. Protein: CASSLGPTGQATYEQYF. V and J are TRBV5-1 and TRBJ2-7; 8 bases map to TRBD1. V dropped 0 bases and J dropped 2; count of bases not matched to a gene: 10. CDR1 SGHRS and CDR2 YFSETQ come from the germline V gene. The CDR3 length is 17 residues.

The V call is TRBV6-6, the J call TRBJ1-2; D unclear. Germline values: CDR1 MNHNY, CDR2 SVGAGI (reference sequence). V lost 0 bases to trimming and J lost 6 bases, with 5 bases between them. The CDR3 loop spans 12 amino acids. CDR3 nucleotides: TGTGCCAGCAGTTACTCTACGGATGGCTACACCTTC. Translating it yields CASSYSTDGYTF.

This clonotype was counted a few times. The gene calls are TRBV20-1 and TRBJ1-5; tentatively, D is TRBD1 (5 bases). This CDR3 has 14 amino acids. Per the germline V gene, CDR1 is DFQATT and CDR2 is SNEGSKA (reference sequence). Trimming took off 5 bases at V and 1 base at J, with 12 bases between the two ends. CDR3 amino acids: CSAGFGDSNQPQHF. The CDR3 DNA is TGCAGTGCTGGGTTTGGGGACAGCAATCAGCCCCAGCATTTT.

The CDR3 spells CASSFPPGEDGYEQYF. CDR3 coding DNA: TGTGCCAGCAGTTTTCCACCGGGCGAGGATGGTTACGAGCAGTACTTC. This chain links TRBV12-3 or TRBV12-4 with TRBJ2-7; D not resolved. The CDR3 runs to 16 residues. V was shortened by 3 bases and J by 4 bases, with 19 bases between the two germline ends.

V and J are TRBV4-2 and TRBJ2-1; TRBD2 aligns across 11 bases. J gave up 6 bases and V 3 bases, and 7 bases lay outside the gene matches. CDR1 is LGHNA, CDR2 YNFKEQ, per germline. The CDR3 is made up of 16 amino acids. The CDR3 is CASSHDLAGGFNEQFF. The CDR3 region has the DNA TGTGCCAGCAGCCACGACCTAGCGGGAGGTTTCAATGAGCAGTTCTTC.

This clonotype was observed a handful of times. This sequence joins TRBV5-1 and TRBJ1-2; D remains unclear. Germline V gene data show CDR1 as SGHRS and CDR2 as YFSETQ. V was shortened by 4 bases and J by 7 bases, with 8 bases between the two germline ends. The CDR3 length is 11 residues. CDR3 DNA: TGCGCCAGCAGCGAGGGATTTGGCTACACCTTC. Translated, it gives CASSEGFGYTF.

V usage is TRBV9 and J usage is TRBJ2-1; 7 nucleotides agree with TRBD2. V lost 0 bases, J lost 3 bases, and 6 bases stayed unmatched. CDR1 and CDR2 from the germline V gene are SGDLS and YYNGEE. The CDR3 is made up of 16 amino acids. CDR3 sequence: CASSVGKREVYNEQFF. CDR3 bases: TGTGCCAGCAGCGTAGGTAAGCGGGAAGTCTACAATGAGCAGTTCTTC. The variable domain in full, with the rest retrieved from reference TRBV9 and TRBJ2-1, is DSGVTQTPKHLITATGQRVTLRCSPRSGDLSVYWYQQSLDQGLQFLIQYYNGEERAKGNILERFSAQQFPDLHSELNLSSLELGDSALYFCASSVGKREVYNEQFFGPGTRLTVL.

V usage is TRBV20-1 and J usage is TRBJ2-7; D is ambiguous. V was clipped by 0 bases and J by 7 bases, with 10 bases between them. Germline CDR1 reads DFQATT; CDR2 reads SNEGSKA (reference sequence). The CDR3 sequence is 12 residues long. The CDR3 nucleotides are TGCAGTGCTAGAGATCCCTTGGGGGAGCAGTACTTC. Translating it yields CSARDPLGEQYF.